This T cell receptor beta chain was captured by sequencing in a study of glioma-infiltrating T cells. Germline V gene data show CDR1 as LNHDA and CDR2 as SQIVND (reference sequence). This CDR3 is built from 16 residues. V was cut by 5 bases and J by 7 bases, with 20 bases left in between. Using RNA template, CDR3s of TCR alpha and beta were amplified with iRepertoire arm-PCR. One-step reverse transcription and amplification started from about 100-400 ng of tissue mRNA or PBMC total RNA. Via MiXCR, TCRdb re-called the multiplex PCR reads, giving one row per CDR3 protein. Here the sample spans approximately 400,000 distinct CDR3 sequences, roughly two fifths being singletons. This clonotype has only a few counts. Its antigen is not known. Findings and caveats of the study: CDR3 overlap between tissue and blood was very small. Signature shared blood CDR3 motifs were enriched in low-divergence and depleted in high-divergence patients. Gliomas, especially low-grade, showed above-expected tissue-blood divergence; non-neoplastic patients showed below.

This TCR derives from a human donor with low-grade glioma or glioblastoma, undergoing nonglioma brain surgery, or in good health (not recorded which). This chain uses TRBV19 with TRBJ1-4, with a weak D call TRBD1 (6 bases). The sequencing sample was made of glioma tissue, nonneoplastic brain tissue, or PBMCs (not recorded which). CDR3 DNA: TGTGCCAGTAGTCCCCAACGTAGGGGGGACGGTGAAAAACTGTTTTTT. It translates to CASSPQRRGDGEKLFF. Full variable domain (rest looked up from reference TRBV19 and TRBJ1-4): DGGITQSPKYLFRKEGQNVTLSCEQNLNHDAMYWYRQDPGQGLRLIYYSQIVNDFQKGDIAEGYSVSREKKESFPLTVTSAQKNPTAFYLCASSPQRRGDGEKLFFGSGTQLSVL.